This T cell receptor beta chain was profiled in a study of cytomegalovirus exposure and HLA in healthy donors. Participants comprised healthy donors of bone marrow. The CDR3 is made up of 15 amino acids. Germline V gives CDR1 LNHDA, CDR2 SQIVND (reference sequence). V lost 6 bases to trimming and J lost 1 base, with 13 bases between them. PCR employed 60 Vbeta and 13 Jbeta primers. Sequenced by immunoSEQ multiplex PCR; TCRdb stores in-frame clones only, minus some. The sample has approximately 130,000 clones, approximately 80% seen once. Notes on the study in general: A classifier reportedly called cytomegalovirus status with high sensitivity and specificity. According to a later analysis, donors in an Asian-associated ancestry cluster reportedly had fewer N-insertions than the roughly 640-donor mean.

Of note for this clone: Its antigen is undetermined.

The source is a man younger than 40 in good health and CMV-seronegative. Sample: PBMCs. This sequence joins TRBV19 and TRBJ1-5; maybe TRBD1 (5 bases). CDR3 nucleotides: TGTGCCAGTAGCCCCCCGGGGGGAAGCAATCAGCCCCAGCATTTT. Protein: CASSPPGGSNQPQHF.